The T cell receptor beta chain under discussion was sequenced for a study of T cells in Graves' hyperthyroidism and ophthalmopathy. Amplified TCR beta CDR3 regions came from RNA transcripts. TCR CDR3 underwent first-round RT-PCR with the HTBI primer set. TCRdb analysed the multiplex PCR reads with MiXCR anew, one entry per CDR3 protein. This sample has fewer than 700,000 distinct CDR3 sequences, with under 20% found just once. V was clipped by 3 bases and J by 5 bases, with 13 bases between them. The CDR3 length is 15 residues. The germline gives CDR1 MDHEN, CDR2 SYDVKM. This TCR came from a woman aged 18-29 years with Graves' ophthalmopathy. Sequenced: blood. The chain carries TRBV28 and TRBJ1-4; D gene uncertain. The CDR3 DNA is TGTGCCAGCAGTTTGGTAGCGGGAGCCAATGAAAAACTGTTTTTT. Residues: CASSLVAGANEKLFF. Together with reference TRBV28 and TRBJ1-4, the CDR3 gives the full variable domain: DVKVTQSSRYLVKRTGEKVFLECVQDMDHENMFWYRQDPGLGLRLIYFSYDVKMKEKGDIPEGYSVSREKKERFSLILESASTNQTSMYLCASSLVAGANEKLFFGSGTQLSVL.